The rows below give T cell receptor beta chains drawn from one sample of a study of beta chain features in type 1 diabetes. Clones were read by immunoSEQ multiplex PCR, and TCRdb kept only the in-frame ones, dropping some. The table records more than 95,000 clones, 25% to 35% of them present only once. The specimen was central memory CD4+ T cells from blood. All receptors derive from a woman in her late teens or twenties with type 1 diabetes. Both conserved end residues are part of each CDR3. The D gene is left open where the match is weak. Clone size appears in some rows only: once, few, many, or a class for an expanded clone.

V	size	J	D	CDR3	DNA
TRBV29-1	NA	TRBJ2-1	TRBD2	CSGIAGGQMGNEQFF	TGCAGCGGTATAGCGGGAGGGCAAATGGGTAATGAGCAGTTCTTC
TRBV2	NA	TRBJ1-5	TRBD1	CASSQSTGTGGNQPQHF	TGTGCCAGCAGTCAATCCACCGGGACAGGGGGCAATCAGCCCCAGCATTTT
TRBV6-5	NA	TRBJ2-5	NA	CASSYNGGQETQYF	TGTGCCAGCAGTTATAACGGGGGCCAAGAGACCCAGTACTTC
TRBV10-3	few	TRBJ2-1	TRBD2	CAISASDYAGGDEQFF	TGTGCCATCAGTGCCTCGGACTACGCGGGAGGCGATGAGCAGTTCTTC
TRBV11-3	NA	TRBJ2-3	NA	CASSLGGSGADTQYF	TGTGCCAGCAGCTTAGGTGGGAGTGGGGCAGATACGCAGTATTTT
TRBV18	NA	TRBJ2-6	TRBD2	CASSPGQGGRSGANVLTF	TGTGCCAGCTCACCAGGGCAGGGAGGGCGCTCTGGGGCCAACGTCCTGACTTTC
TRBV5-1	few	TRBJ2-5	TRBD2	CASSFAGVETQYF	TGCGCCAGCAGCTTTGCGGGAGTAGAGACCCAGTACTTC
TRBV28	NA	TRBJ2-7	TRBD2	CASSLGTSGRLSSYEQYF	TGTGCCAGCAGTCTTGGGACTAGCGGGAGGCTCAGCTCCTACGAGCAGTACTTC
TRBV18	NA	TRBJ1-1	TRBD1	CASSPGQGSEAFF	TGTGCCAGCTCCCCTGGACAGGGTTCTGAAGCTTTCTTT
TRBV28	few	TRBJ1-5	TRBD1	CASSPRQGKGGNQPQHF	TGTGCCAGCAGTCCTAGACAGGGAAAAGGAGGCAATCAGCCCCAGCATTTT
TRBV18	NA	TRBJ2-5	NA	CASSPPWATASQETQYF	TGTGCCAGCTCACCACCGTGGGCGACAGCTTCACAAGAGACCCAGTACTTC
TRBV13	NA	TRBJ2-5	NA	CASSGPETQYF	TGTGCCAGCAGCGGCCCAGAGACCCAGTACTTC
TRBV28	NA	TRBJ1-2	NA	CASSKGEVHGYTF	TGTGCCAGCAGCAAAGGGGAGGTTCATGGCTACACCTTC
TRBV2	NA	TRBJ1-5	NA	CASSVAGSNQPQHF	TGTGCCAGCAGTGTTGCAGGTAGCAATCAGCCCCAGCATTTT
TRBV7-2	NA	TRBJ2-1	NA	CASSLWIGSGEQFF	TGTGCCAGCAGCTTATGGATCGGGAGCGGTGAGCAGTTCTTC
TRBV11-2	once	TRBJ1-1	TRBD1	CASSSGQGAYTEAFF	TGTGCCAGCAGCTCAGGACAGGGGGCATACACTGAAGCTTTCTTT
TRBV5-1	NA	TRBJ2-1	TRBD2	CASSLGTSSGSGGEQFF	TGCGCCAGCAGCTTGGGGACTTCTAGCGGGAGCGGTGGTGAGCAGTTCTTC
TRBV23-1	NA	TRBJ1-5	NA	CASRDTGTSNQPQHF	TGCGCCAGCCGCGATACAGGGACGAGCAATCAGCCCCAGCATTTT
TRBV5-6	NA	TRBJ2-3	TRBD2	CASSPGLAGGSVGTDTQYF	TGTGCCAGCAGCCCGGGACTAGCGGGAGGCAGCGTAGGCACAGATACGCAGTATTTT
TRBV7-9	NA	TRBJ2-5	NA	CASSLGSTQETQYF	TGTGCCAGCAGCCTAGGGAGCACTCAAGAGACCCAGTACTTC
TRBV28	few	TRBJ2-1	TRBD1	CASSSAGTGVSNEQFF	TGTGCCAGCAGTTCCGCCGGGACAGGGGTCTCCAATGAGCAGTTCTTC
TRBV30	NA	TRBJ2-5	NA	CAWSRPQGLRETQYF	TGTGCCTGGAGTCGGCCCCAGGGTTTGCGAGAGACCCAGTACTTC
TRBV28	few	TRBJ2-1	TRBD2	CASRSGTSGRKEQFF	TGTGCCAGCAGGAGCGGGACTAGCGGGAGGAAAGAGCAGTTCTTC
TRBV18	few	TRBJ2-4	NA	CASSEGENIQYF	TGTGCCAGCTCTGAAGGGGAAAACATTCAGTACTTC
TRBV2	NA	TRBJ2-1	NA	CASSGDSSIGYNEQFF	TGTGCCAGCAGTGGGGACTCTTCAATAGGGTACAATGAGCAGTTCTTC
TRBV28	NA	TRBJ2-5	TRBD2	CASSSWTSGRVETQYF	TGTGCCAGCAGTTCATGGACTAGCGGGAGGGTGGAGACCCAGTACTTC
TRBV5-6	NA	TRBJ1-4	TRBD1	CASSLSANRGEKLFF	TGTGCCAGCAGCTTGTCGGCAAACAGGGGTGAAAAACTGTTTTTT
TRBV7-9	few	TRBJ2-3	NA	CASSLGSGVTDTQYF	TGTGCCAGCAGCTTAGGTTCGGGGGTCACAGATACGCAGTATTTT
TRBV12-5	NA	TRBJ2-1	TRBD2	CASGLGESSGSSYNEQFF	TGTGCTAGTGGTTTGGGCGAATCTAGCGGGAGCTCCTACAATGAGCAGTTCTTC
TRBV28	NA	TRBJ2-1	TRBD2	CASSLNGLVGYNEQFF	TGTGCCAGCAGTTTAAATGGACTAGTGGGGTACAATGAGCAGTTCTTC
TRBV5-1	NA	TRBJ1-2	NA	CASSPQAQPDGYTF	TGCGCCAGCAGCCCCCAGGCACAGCCCGATGGCTACACCTTC
TRBV29-1	NA	TRBJ1-1	TRBD1	CSVEDRRGQGTEAFF	TGCAGCGTTGAAGATCGTAGGGGGCAGGGTACTGAAGCTTTCTTT
TRBV7-3	few	TRBJ2-7	NA	CASGEPGQSSYEQYF	TGTGCCAGCGGGGAACCGGGACAATCCTCCTACGAGCAGTACTTC
TRBV7-2	NA	TRBJ2-7	NA	CASSLSHGQRSYEQYF	TGTGCCAGCAGCCTGAGTCACGGACAGCGCTCCTACGAGCAGTACTTC
TRBV25-1	few	TRBJ2-3	TRBD1	CASSERDRGTDTQYF	TGTGCCAGCAGTGAACGGGACAGGGGAACAGATACGCAGTATTTT
TRBV19	few	TRBJ2-1	NA	CASTERLEMNEQFF	TGTGCCAGTACCGAAAGACTAGAAATGAATGAGCAGTTCTTC
TRBV28	NA	TRBJ2-7	TRBD1	CASLRTGGATYEQYF	TGTGCCAGCCTGCGGACAGGGGGCGCGACCTACGAGCAGTACTTC
TRBV11-2	NA	TRBJ2-1	NA	CASSLDGSYNEQFF	TGTGCCAGCAGCTTAGATGGGAGCTACAATGAGCAGTTCTTC
TRBV9	NA	TRBJ2-2	TRBD2	CASSGEAGAGTGELFF	TGTGCCAGCAGCGGCGAAGCGGGAGCCGGGACCGGGGAGCTGTTTTTT
TRBV6-6	few	TRBJ2-5	NA	CASSYASPQETQYF	TGTGCCAGCAGTTACGCGTCACCCCAAGAGACCCAGTACTTC
TRBV28	NA	TRBJ2-1	TRBD1	CASSEPGTGYNEQFF	TGTGCCAGCAGTGAACCCGGGACAGGGTACAATGAGCAGTTCTTC
TRBV5-1	NA	TRBJ1-1	NA	CASNGGTGQGNTEAFF	TGCGCCAGCAATGGTGGAACAGGGCAAGGGAACACTGAAGCTTTCTTT
TRBV5-1	NA	TRBJ2-5	NA	CASWIDSLGETQYF	TGCGCCAGCTGGATTGACAGCCTCGGGGAGACCCAGTACTTC
TRBV19	NA	TRBJ2-2	TRBD1	CASSLTGIRTGELFF	TGTGCCAGTAGCCTGACAGGGATTCGCACCGGGGAGCTGTTTTTT
TRBV5-1	NA	TRBJ1-2	NA	CASSPDGDYGYTF	TGCGCCAGCAGCCCAGACGGAGACTATGGCTACACCTTC
TRBV7-7	few	TRBJ2-1	NA	CASSPGRNEQFF	TGTGCCAGCAGCCCCGGGAGAAATGAGCAGTTCTTC
TRBV13	NA	TRBJ2-1	TRBD2	CASSTRLAVAYNEQFF	TGTGCCAGCAGCACCAGACTAGCGGTTGCCTACAATGAGCAGTTCTTC
TRBV5-1	NA	TRBJ1-3	NA	CASSPTGRVGNTIYF	TGCGCCAGCAGCCCCACAGGGCGCGTCGGAAACACCATATATTTT
TRBV4-3	NA	TRBJ2-1	TRBD2	CASSQDFLGTRQLEQFF	TGCGCCAGCAGCCAAGATTTCCTCGGGACTAGGCAACTTGAGCAGTTCTTC
TRBV30	few	TRBJ1-1	NA	CAWTEGTEAFF	TGTGCCTGGACGGAGGGCACTGAAGCTTTCTTT
TRBV5-1	few	TRBJ2-7	NA	CASSLDPGDVYEQYF	TGCGCCAGCAGCTTGGATCCAGGGGACGTCTACGAGCAGTACTTC
TRBV10-3	NA	TRBJ2-1	NA	CAIARESSYNEQFF	TGTGCCATCGCCCGGGAGAGCTCCTACAATGAGCAGTTCTTC